The TCR beta chain under discussion was sequenced for a study of cytotoxic CD8 clonotypes in ibrutinib-treated CLL. Looking at the study overall: Each sample contained, on average, about 250,000 productive templates and 75,000 to 95,000 productive rearrangements.

In this sample, this clone turned up once. Here immunoSEQ multiplex PCR was the method, and the copy in TCRdb shows in-frame clones only, minus some. The sample has over 140,000 clones, approximately 80% seen once. Trimming took 4 bases from V and 4 from J, leaving 25 bases between them. The CDR3 runs 18 residues. CDR1 is SGHAT, CDR2 FQDESV, per germline (reference sequence). The sample here was PBMCs, taken after 36 months of ibrutinib treatment. The V gene is TRBV11-1, the J gene TRBJ2-5; D may match TRBD1 or TRBD2 (6 bases each). The clonotype originates from a human donor with chronic lymphocytic leukemia. CDR3 sequence: CASSSPESGSEGGETQYF. The CDR3 coding sequence is TGTGCCAGCAGCTCACCTGAGTCCGGGAGTGAAGGGGGAGAGACCCAGTACTTC. The full variable domain, in which reference TRBV11-1 and TRBJ2-5 provide the parts outside the CDR3, is EAEVAQSPRYKITEKSQAVAFWCDPISGHATLYWYRQILGQGPELLVQFQDESVVDDSQLPKDRFSAERLKGVDSTLKIQPAELGDSAMYLCASSSPESGSEGGETQYFGPGTRLLVL.